One sample yielded the 11 T cell receptor beta chains listed below, sequenced in a study of T cell responses to AZD1222 COVID-19 vaccine (dated by TCRdb to the early 2020s). Libraries were prepared through the immunoSEQ multiplex PCR assay. TCRdb provides this immuneACCESS table in a form limited to in-frame rearrangements. Some clones are lacking; in checked studies, under half of them reflect an unresolved V gene, and why the rest are absent is not known. A total of some 150,000 clones appear in this sample, 93% of them only once. Together, the top ten hold around 1.9% of the sample. This specimen's time point label, per the study, means: baseline before first vaccination. Source: peripheral blood, taken on day 0 of AZD1222 vaccination. All receptors derive from an adult in good health.

The sample holds one count of this clone. The chain employs TRBV5-4 and TRBJ1-2; no definite D call. The germline V gene encodes CDR1 SGHNT and CDR2 YYREEE (reference sequence). V lost 4 bases, J lost 0 bases, and 19 bases lay in between. The CDR3 covers 17 residues. CDR3 DNA sequence: TGTGCCAGCAGCCCGAGGGTTCAGACACCCACTAACTATGGCTACACCTTC. Amino acid sequence: CASSPRVQTPTNYGYTF. Variable domain in full (rest from reference TRBV5-4 and TRBJ1-2): ETGVTQSPTHLIKTRGQQVTLRCSSQSGHNTVSWYQQALGQGPQFIFQYYREEENGRGNFPPRFSGLQFPNYSSELNVNALELDDSALYLCASSPRVQTPTNYGYTFGSGTRLTVV.

The rearrangement uses TRBV7-3 and TRBJ1-6; D is unclear. With 5 bases removed from V and 0 bases from J, the gap between germline ends came to 11 bases. Germline values: CDR1 SGHTA, CDR2 FQGTGA. The CDR3 contains 16 residues. The CDR3 loop reads CASSLGGSSYNSPLHF. CDR3 nucleotides: TGTGCCAGCAGCCTTGGCGGGAGCTCCTATAATTCACCCCTCCACTTT.

CDR3 in DNA: TGTGCCAGCAGTGAACGAGCAGGGGGGTCTACCGGGGAGCTGTTTTTT. Its protein product is CASSERAGGSTGELFF. V gene TRBV6-1 combines with J gene TRBJ2-2; D is possibly TRBD1 (7 bases). CDR3 size: 16 residues. Germline values: CDR1 MNHNS, CDR2 SASEGT. V was pared by 2 bases and J by 5 bases, with 15 bases between.

The chain combines TRBV20-1 with TRBJ2-5; D is unclear. The CDR3 consists of 11 residues. Trimming removed 7 bases at V and 9 bases at J, with 15 bases between. Germline V gene sequence: CDR1 DFQATT, CDR2 SNEGSKA (reference sequence). The CDR3 DNA is TGCAGTGTGTACGAGGCCAAGGCCCAGTACTTC. It encodes CSVYEAKAQYF.

This chain links TRBV30 with TRBJ1-2, with 9 bases matching TRBD1. J was trimmed by 6 bases and V by 7 bases; bases with no gene match: 6. The length of the CDR3 is 12 residues. Germline CDR1 GTSNPN, CDR2 SVGIG (reference sequence). Here the CDR3 reads CAYRGPPHGYTF. CDR3 DNA sequence: TGTGCCTACAGGGGGCCCCCTCATGGCTACACCTTC.

This chain connects TRBV27 to TRBJ1-1; no clear D. The CDR3 is 14 residues long. CDR1 and CDR2 from the germline V gene are MNHEY and SMNVEV (reference sequence). Deletions cut 2 bases from V and 0 bases from J, with 7 bases between. The CDR3 region has the DNA TGTGCCAGCAGTTTAACAGCCTTGAACACTGAAGCTTTCTTT. Its translation is CASSLTALNTEAFF.

The chain recombines TRBV5-8 with TRBJ2-7; D uncertain. CDR3 length equals 13 residues. Deletions cut 2 bases from V and 3 bases from J, with 9 bases between. Germline CDR1 SGHTS, CDR2 YDEGEE. The DNA for the CDR3 is TGTGCCAGCAGCTTACTCCCCTACTACGAGCAGTACTTC. It translates to CASSLLPYYEQYF.

The chain couples TRBV2 to TRBJ1-2; 8 bases match TRBD1. The CDR3 has 13 residues. V lost 8 bases, J lost 7 bases, and 9 bases stayed unmatched. Germline CDR1 reads SNHLY; CDR2 reads FYNNEI. Here the CDR3 DNA reads TGTGCCAGCCTTAGGACAGGGTCAATTGGCTACACCTTC. The encoded protein is CASLRTGSIGYTF.

The chain carries TRBV29-1 and TRBJ1-2; 9 nucleotides line up with TRBD1. Germline lookup yields CDR1 SQVTM and CDR2 ANQGSEA. V lost 6 bases to trimming and J lost 3 bases; unmatched junction nucleotides: 5. This CDR3 is built from 13 residues. CDR3 in DNA: TGCAGCGTACAGGGGGCGCCTGACTATGGCTACACCTTC. This gives the protein CSVQGAPDYGYTF.

This rearrangement joins TRBV7-9 to TRBJ1-1; tentative D call: TRBD1 (5 bases). V gave up 2 bases and J gave up 3 bases, with 10 bases separating them. The CDR3 runs 14 residues. Germline CDR1 is SEHNR and CDR2 is FQNEAQ (reference sequence). The CDR3 sequence is CASSLRGSYTEAFF. The DNA for the CDR3 is TGTGCCAGCAGCTTAAGGGGCAGTTACACTGAAGCTTTCTTT.

The chain carries TRBV5-6 and TRBJ1-1; D is unresolved. The CDR3 consists of 12 residues. Germline lookup yields CDR1 SGHDT and CDR2 YYEEEE. The ends were cut back, 1 base at V and 7 bases at J, with 8 bases in the middle. The CDR3, as DNA: TGTGCCAGCAGCTTGCTGGACTTTGAAGCTTTCTTT. It translates to CASSLLDFEAFF.